The text below deals with one T cell receptor beta chain. Its antigen is not identified. This record comes from a study of cytomegalovirus exposure and HLA in healthy donors. Study-wide points: A later look showed TCR association rates differing by HLA locus, highest for DRB1 and lowest for HLA-C. While the bulk of TCR sequences proved rare, some public TCRs turned up in many donors. Per a later analysis, 15,000 to 20,000 TCR beta sequences showed association with HLA alleles at 0.05 false discovery rate. A further, later analysis showed that HLA-associated TCR beta chains (compared with equally common others) were more clonally expanded.

There are 16 residues in the CDR3. V lost 1 base and J 0 bases, leaving 13 bases between the germline ends. Germline CDR1 and CDR2: SGHNT and YENEEA. The study ran its PCR with 60 Vbeta and 13 Jbeta primers. The protocol was immunoSEQ multiplex PCR, while the TCRdb copy is restricted to in-frame clones and leaves out a portion. The sample includes 55,000 to 70,000 clones, about two thirds seen only once; the top ten take 17%. V and J are TRBV11-3 and TRBJ2-7; D remains ambiguous. This clonotype originated in a middle-aged man in good health and CMV-seropositive. The sequenced material came from PBMCs. Written as DNA, the CDR3 is TGTGCCAGCAGCTTAGTGGTCACTTCGAGCTCCTACGAGCAGTACTTC. Its translation: CASSLVVTSSSYEQYF.